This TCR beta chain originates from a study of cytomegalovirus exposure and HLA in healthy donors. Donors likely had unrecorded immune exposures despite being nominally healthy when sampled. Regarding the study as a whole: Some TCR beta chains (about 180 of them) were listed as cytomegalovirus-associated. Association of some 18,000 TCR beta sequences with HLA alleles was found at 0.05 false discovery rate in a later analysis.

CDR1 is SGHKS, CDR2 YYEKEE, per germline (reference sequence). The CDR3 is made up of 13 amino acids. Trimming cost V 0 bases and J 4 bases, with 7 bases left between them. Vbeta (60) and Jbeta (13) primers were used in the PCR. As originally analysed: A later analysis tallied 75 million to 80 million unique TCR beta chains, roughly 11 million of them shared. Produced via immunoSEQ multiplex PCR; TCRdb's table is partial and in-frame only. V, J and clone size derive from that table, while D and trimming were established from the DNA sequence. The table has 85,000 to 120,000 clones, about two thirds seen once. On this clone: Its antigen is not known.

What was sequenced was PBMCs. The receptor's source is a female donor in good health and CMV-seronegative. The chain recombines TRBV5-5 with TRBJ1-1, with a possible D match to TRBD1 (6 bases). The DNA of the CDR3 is TGTGCCAGCAGCTTGGTACAGGGCACTGAAGCTTTCTTT. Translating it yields CASSLVQGTEAFF.